The 24 T cell receptor beta chains presented below share a single source sample, sequenced in a study of blood T cell repertoires in COVID-19. Libraries were prepared by immunoSEQ multiplex PCR; TCRdb keeps only in-frame clonotypes and omits some of them. In the table there are about 98,000 clones, around nine tenths of which are singletons. Sequencing input: peripheral blood. All receptors derive from a man aged 70-80 years with acute or convalescent COVID-19.

The J gene is TRBJ1-1, the V gene TRBV28; maybe TRBD1 (5 bases). V lost 4 bases, J lost 4 bases, and 13 bases lay in between. Germline CDR1 reads MDHEN; CDR2 reads SYDVKM. This CDR3 is built from 14 residues. CDR3 nucleotide sequence: TGTGCCAGCAGTTCGACAGTTCTTTTCACTGAAGCTTTCTTT. The encoded protein is CASSSTVLFTEAFF.

The genes are TRBV5-1 and TRBJ2-7; 8 bases match TRBD2. Germline CDR1 SGHRS, CDR2 YFSETQ. The CDR3 covers 20 residues. V gave up 3 bases and J gave up 2 bases; unmatched junction bases: 22. CDR3 protein: CASSWGVPAGASPNPYEQYF. DNA for the CDR3: TGCGCCAGCAGCTGGGGCGTCCCAGCGGGGGCATCTCCTAACCCCTACGAGCAGTACTTC.

This chain links TRBV5-5 with TRBJ2-7, with 7 positions matching TRBD1. Germline V gene data show CDR1 as SGHKS and CDR2 as YYEKEE (reference sequence). Trimming removed 6 bases from V and 4 bases from J; junction bases left unmatched: 10. This CDR3 is built from 14 residues. The CDR3 nucleotides read TGTGCCAGCACCTCAGGGGGTCTCGCGTACGAGCAGTACTTC. Its translation is CASTSGGLAYEQYF.

The CDR3 is CASSFDSGAGEQFF. The CDR3 nucleotides are TGTGCCAGCAGCTTCGATTCAGGGGCTGGGGAGCAGTTCTTC. The chain couples TRBV7-9 to TRBJ2-1, with a weak D call TRBD1 (6 bases). Per the germline V gene, CDR1 is SEHNR and CDR2 is FQNEAQ (reference sequence). The CDR3 spans 14 residues. Trimming left V 3 bases short and J 10 bases short, with 16 bases between.

The gene calls are TRBV5-6 and TRBJ1-1; no clear D gene. This CDR3 spans 14 amino acids. Trimming removed 6 bases at V and 1 base at J, with 13 bases between. Germline CDR1 is SGHDT and CDR2 is YYEEEE. The DNA of the CDR3 is TGTGCCAGCACCACCCTTGAAGCGAACACTGAAGCTTTCTTT. Amino acid sequence: CASTTLEANTEAFF.

The chain couples TRBV18 to TRBJ1-1, with 7 bases lining up with TRBD1. Germline CDR1 reads KGHSH; CDR2 reads LQKENI. J gave up 4 bases and V 3 bases, and 11 bases lay outside the gene matches. There are 16 residues in the CDR3. The CDR3 spells CASSPGTGEWVTEAFF. In nucleotides, the CDR3 is TGTGCCAGCTCACCTGGTACAGGGGAGTGGGTCACTGAAGCTTTCTTT.

The chain employs TRBV21-1 and TRBJ2-7; the table calls TRBD1, which could not be checked here. TRBV21-1 is given as a pseudogene. There are 20 residues in the CDR3. CDR3 nucleotide sequence: TGTGCCAGCAGCAAAGCCAGGGGCTTCAGGGACAGTCGAAGGACTTACGAGCAGTACTTC. Translated: CASSKARGFRDSRRTYEQYF.

CDR3 sequence (DNA): TGTGCCAGCTCCCAAGGACAGGGACCCACAGATACGCAGTATTTT. It codes for CASSQGQGPTDTQYF. The chain employs TRBV18 and TRBJ2-3, with 8 bases matching TRBD1. Losses at the gene ends were 6 bases for V and 2 bases for J; bases not matched to a gene: 7. CDR3 length: 15 residues. Germline lookup yields CDR1 KGHSH and CDR2 LQKENI.

V usage is TRBV5-1 and J usage is TRBJ1-2; D might be TRBD1 (5 bases). Germline CDR1 reads SGHRS; CDR2 reads YFSETQ. The CDR3 length is 16 residues. Trimming stripped 0 bases from V and 4 bases from J, with 16 bases between. CDR3 nucleotide sequence: TGCGCCAGCAGCTTGGCCGGGGGGACGACCACCTATGGCTACACCTTC. Protein sequence: CASSLAGGTTTYGYTF.

The rearrangement joins TRBV10-3 to TRBJ1-5; TRBD1 aligns across 10 bases. In germline, CDR1 is ENHRY, CDR2 SYGVKD. V lost 2 bases, J lost 5 bases, and 3 bases stayed unmatched. CDR3 length: 15 residues. The CDR3 nucleotides are TGTGCCATCAGTGAGCGACAGGGGGCTCATCAGCCCCAGCATTTT. This encodes CAISERQGAHQPQHF.

The J gene is TRBJ1-2, the V gene TRBV27; 7 bases fit TRBD1. The CDR3 extends over 13 amino acids. CDR1 is MNHEY and CDR2 is SMNVEV in the germline V gene (reference sequence). Trimming removed 2 bases from V and 8 bases from J; junction bases left unmatched: 5. The CDR3 loop reads CASSLTGAEGYTF. The CDR3 DNA reads as TGTGCCAGCAGTTTAACAGGGGCGGAGGGCTACACCTTC.

The rearrangement uses TRBV25-1 and TRBJ1-1; 8 nucleotides match TRBD1. CDR1 MGHDK and CDR2 SYGVNS come from the germline V gene. The ends lost 6 bases at V and 1 base at J; junction bases unmatched: 13. CDR3 length: 17 residues. The CDR3 reads CASSIGQGDHRNTEAFF. DNA of the CDR3: TGTGCCAGCAGCATAGGACAGGGCGACCACCGGAACACTGAAGCTTTCTTT.

This chain links TRBV6-5 with TRBJ1-6, with 8 bases aligning to TRBD1. The CDR3 is 15 residues long. Germline CDR1 MNHEY, CDR2 SVGAGI. Trimming took 5 bases from V and 7 from J; bases not matched to a gene: 7. This chain's CDR3 is CASSHRDRRNSPLHF. The CDR3 DNA reads TGTGCCAGCAGTCACCGGGACAGGCGGAATTCACCCCTCCACTTT.

This clone has just a few counts. V gene TRBV5-6 combines with J gene TRBJ1-6, with D possibly matching TRBD1 (6 bases). Germline V CDR1 and CDR2: SGHDT, YYEEEE. The germline V and J ends were trimmed by 3 bases and 0 bases, with 13 bases remaining between them. This CDR3 comprises 17 residues. The CDR3 reads CASSYGDRHSYNSPLHF. The CDR3 DNA is TGTGCCAGCAGCTACGGCGACAGGCACTCCTATAATTCACCCCTCCACTTT.

J is TRBJ1-2 and V is TRBV4-1; no definite D call. Between the trimmed V and J ends, which lost 1 base and 7 bases, there was a span of 13 bases. The CDR3 runs to 14 residues. Germline V gene lookup returns CDR1 MGHRA and CDR2 YSYEKL. The DNA of the CDR3 is TGCGCCAGCAGCCAAGTTGAGGGAGATGGTGGCTACACCTTC. Its translation: CASSQVEGDGGYTF.

The rearrangement joins TRBV5-1 to TRBJ2-2, with a possible D match to TRBD1 (6 bases). CDR3 length: 15 residues. Germline CDR1 SGHRS, CDR2 YFSETQ. Trimming shortened V by 4 bases and J by 0 bases, and 10 bases separated the two germline ends. Here the CDR3 DNA reads TGCGCCAGCAGCCAGGGACAAACGAACACCGGGGAGCTGTTTTTT. This sequence encodes CASSQGQTNTGELFF.

The chain links TRBV6-1 to TRBJ1-6; D uncertain. V shed 1 base and J shed 14 bases, with 9 bases lying between them. The germline V gene has CDR1 MNHNS and CDR2 SASEGT. This CDR3 region has 12 residues. CDR3 loop: CASSEGGRSLHF. The CDR3 DNA reads TGTGCCAGCAGTGAAGGAGGGCGATCCCTCCACTTT.

V and J are TRBV28 and TRBJ1-1; D is unresolved. The CDR3 is 14 residues long. V lost 2 bases, J lost 3 bases, and 10 bases lay in between. Germline V gene sequence: CDR1 MDHEN, CDR2 SYDVKM. As DNA, the CDR3 is TGTGCCAGCAGTTTACCTCAGGCCCACACTGAAGCTTTCTTT. Translated, it gives CASSLPQAHTEAFF.

The genes are TRBV4-1 and TRBJ1-4, with 7 bases identical to TRBD1. This CDR3 is 15 amino acids long. The ends lost 6 bases at V and 2 bases at J; junction bases unmatched: 6. The germline V gene encodes CDR1 MGHRA and CDR2 YSYEKL. CDR3 sequence (DNA): TGCGCCAGCAGGCTCACAGGGGTTACTAATGAAAAACTGTTTTTT. It yields the protein CASRLTGVTNEKLFF.

This chain joins TRBV30 and TRBJ1-5, with unresolved D. Germline CDR1 and CDR2: GTSNPN and SVGIG (reference sequence). The germline V and J ends were trimmed by 1 base and 4 bases, with 8 bases remaining between them. This CDR3 is built from 13 residues. The CDR3 DNA reads TGTGCCTGGAGTGGTGGCAGAAATCAGCCCCAGCATTTT. It specifies CAWSGGRNQPQHF.

The chain uses TRBV6-1 and TRBJ1-3; 7 bases align to TRBD1. Germline loops: CDR1 MNHNS, CDR2 SASEGT. This CDR3 region has 14 residues. V lost 3 bases and J lost 5; bases outside the gene matches: 4. The CDR3 reads CASSDRDSRNTIYF. The CDR3 bases are TGTGCCAGCAGTGACCGGGACAGTCGAAACACCATATATTTT.

This chain links TRBV11-1 with TRBJ1-1; possible D gene TRBD1, 5 bases. The CDR3 has 13 residues. V dropped 3 bases and J dropped 4 bases, with 9 bases sitting between them. The germline CDR1 and CDR2 sequences are SGHAT and FQDESV (reference sequence). CDR3 DNA sequence: TGTGCCAGCAGCTTCGGGGGTGCCACTGAAGCTTTCTTT. It encodes CASSFGGATEAFF.

This chain joins TRBV18 and TRBJ1-5; D is uncertain. The germline CDR1 and CDR2 sequences are KGHSH and LQKENI. Trimming stripped 0 bases from V and 0 bases from J, with 9 bases between. CDR3 length: 16 residues. In nucleotides, the CDR3 is TGTGCCAGCTCACCACCCCCGGGGAATAGCAATCAGCCCCAGCATTTT. Translating gives CASSPPPGNSNQPQHF. The full variable domain, with the rest looked up from reference TRBV18 and TRBJ1-5, is NAGVMQNPRHLVRRRGQEARLRCSPMKGHSHVYWYRQLPEEGLKFMVYLQKENIIDESGMPKERFSAEFPKEGPSILRIQQVVRGDSAAYFCASSPPPGNSNQPQHFGDGTRLSIL.

The gene calls are TRBV7-2 and TRBJ1-3; weak D call: TRBD1 (5 bases). Germline CDR1 reads SGHTA; CDR2 reads FQGNSA. V was pared by 1 base and J by 2 bases, with 12 bases between. CDR3 length: 16 amino acids. CDR3 amino acids: CASSLGGVGTGNTIYF. In DNA form, the CDR3 reads TGTGCCAGCAGCTTAGGGGGGGTGGGAACTGGAAACACCATATATTTT.